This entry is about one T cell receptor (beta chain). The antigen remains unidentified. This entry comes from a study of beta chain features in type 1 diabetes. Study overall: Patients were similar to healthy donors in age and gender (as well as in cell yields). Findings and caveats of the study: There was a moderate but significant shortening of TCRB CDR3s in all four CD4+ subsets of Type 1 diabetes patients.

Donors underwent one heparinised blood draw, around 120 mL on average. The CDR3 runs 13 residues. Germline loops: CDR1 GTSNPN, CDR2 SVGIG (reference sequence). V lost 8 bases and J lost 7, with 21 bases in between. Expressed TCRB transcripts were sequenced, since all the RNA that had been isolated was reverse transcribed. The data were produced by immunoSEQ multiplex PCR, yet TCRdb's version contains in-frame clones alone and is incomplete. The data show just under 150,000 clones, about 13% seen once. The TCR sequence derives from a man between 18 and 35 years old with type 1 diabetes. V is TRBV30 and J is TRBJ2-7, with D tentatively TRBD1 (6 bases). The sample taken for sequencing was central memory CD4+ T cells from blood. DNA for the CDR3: TGTGCCGGTCAAGGACAGAACTACGGGGAGCAGTACTTC. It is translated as CAGQGQNYGEQYF.